A single sample gave rise to the 24 T cell receptor beta chains below, sequenced in a study of response to subunit inactivated influenza vaccine. TCRdb fed the RT-PCR reads into MiXCR, producing one record per CDR3 protein. This table holds roughly 700,000 distinct CDR3 sequences, about 14% found once. Sequencing used PBMCs from blood, obtained roughly 2 weeks before vaccination. Receptors originate from a man aged 45-60 years who received an inactivated influenza vaccine.

Many counts were recorded for this clonotype. J is TRBJ1-1 and V is TRBV20-1; TRBD1 aligns across 8 bases. Germline lookup yields CDR1 DFQATT and CDR2 SNEGSKA (reference sequence). Unmatched junction bases numbered 10, after V lost 4 bases and J lost 6 bases. The CDR3 covers 14 residues. CDR3 nucleotides: TGCAGTGCTAATTATGGACAGGGCTTACCTGAAGCTTTCTTT. It encodes CSANYGQGLPEAFF.

This clonotype has a handful of counts. This rearrangement joins TRBV11-2 to TRBJ1-1; possibly TRBD1 for D (6 bases). The V gene lost 2 bases and the J gene lost 4 bases, with 17 bases spanning the gap. Germline loops: CDR1 SGHAT, CDR2 FQNNGV. The CDR3 totals 16 residues. In DNA, the CDR3 is TGTGCCAGCAGCTTAAGGGGTACCAACAGGGCCACTGAAGCTTTCTTT. This translates into CASSLRGTNRATEAFF.

Only a few counts were recorded for this clonotype. The genes are TRBV2 and TRBJ2-3, with D perhaps matching TRBD2 (6 bases). V was cut by 4 bases and J by 0 bases, with 8 bases left in between. The CDR3 runs to 14 residues. Germline V gives CDR1 SNHLY, CDR2 FYNNEI. The CDR3 DNA follows: TGTGCCAGCAGTGGACTAGGGAGCACAGATACGCAGTATTTT. Translation: CASSGLGSTDTQYF.

This clonotype was found a few times. V gene TRBV20-1 combines with J gene TRBJ2-1; D gene uncertain. The CDR3 sequence is 14 residues long. V lost 6 bases and J lost 7, with 19 bases in between. CDR1 is DFQATT and CDR2 is SNEGSKA in the germline V gene (reference sequence). The chain's CDR3 is CSAPALPRRNEQFF. CDR3 DNA sequence: TGCAGTGCCCCGGCCCTGCCACGTCGTAATGAGCAGTTCTTC.

The gene calls are TRBV29-1 and TRBJ1-2, with 7 positions matching TRBD1. After removal of 5 bases from V and 0 bases from J, the junction contained 9 bases not matched to a gene. The CDR3 has 15 amino acids. The germline CDR1 and CDR2 sequences are SQVTM and ANQGSEA. The CDR3 DNA reads TGCAGCGTTAATGACAGGGATGCCACTAACTATGGCTACACCTTC. Translating it yields CSVNDRDATNYGYTF.

The chain is built from TRBV28 and TRBJ1-4, with 7 bases matching TRBD1. Germline-derived CDR1 and CDR2 are MDHEN and SYDVKM. The ends lost 8 bases at V and 3 bases at J; junction bases unmatched: 3. The CDR3 is made up of 13 amino acids. The CDR3 here is CASRGTANEKLFF. As DNA, the CDR3 is TGTGCCAGCCGAGGGACAGCTAATGAAAAACTGTTTTTT.

The rearrangement links TRBV7-9 to TRBJ2-3; D possibly corresponds to TRBD2 (5 bases). This CDR3 contains 15 residues. Trimming took off 5 bases at V and 6 bases at J, with 18 bases between the two ends. Germline V gene sequence: CDR1 SEHNR, CDR2 FQNEAQ (reference sequence). The CDR3 DNA sequence: TGTGCCAGCAGCCAAGGAGGCGGTCTTTCCGATACGCAGTATTTT. Translating gives CASSQGGGLSDTQYF.

The chain combines TRBV7-2 with TRBJ1-1; unclear D gene. This CDR3 has 13 amino acids. CDR1 and CDR2 from the germline V gene are SGHTA and FQGNSA. V was cut by 3 bases and J by 10 bases, with 15 bases left in between. The CDR3 is CASSFFGPVGAFF. CDR3 coding DNA: TGTGCCAGCAGCTTTTTCGGCCCCGTTGGAGCTTTCTTT.

This clonotype was observed a handful of times. The chain links TRBV10-3 to TRBJ2-2, with D uncertain. Germline values: CDR1 ENHRY, CDR2 SYGVKD. The CDR3 covers 15 residues. V lost 3 bases and J 0 bases, leaving 8 bases between the germline ends. CDR3 loop: CAISDQGANTGELFF. For the CDR3, the DNA is TGTGCCATCAGTGACCAAGGTGCGAACACCGGGGAGCTGTTTTTT.

This clonotype was seen more than once but under ten times. The chain recombines TRBV20-1 with TRBJ2-5, with D unclear. Germline CDR1 and CDR2: DFQATT and SNEGSKA (reference sequence). V was shortened by 6 bases and J by 5 bases, with 22 bases between the two germline ends. This CDR3 spans 15 amino acids. The CDR3 region is CSATGGFGVGETQYF. CDR3 bases: TGCAGTGCCACCGGTGGCTTTGGGGTTGGGGAGACCCAGTACTTC.

In its sample, this clonotype was seen a few times. The V and J genes are TRBV12-3 or TRBV12-4 and TRBJ1-1; D gene ambiguous. The CDR3 is made up of 13 amino acids. The V gene lost 4 bases and the J gene lost 2 bases, with 8 bases spanning the gap. CDR3 sequence (DNA): TGTGCCAGCAGTTGGGCCTCCAACACTGAAGCTTTCTTT. It yields the protein CASSWASNTEAFF.

This clonotype was seen a handful of times. The chain carries TRBV4-3 and TRBJ2-1; 7 bases line up with TRBD2. After removal of 1 base from V and 0 bases from J, the junction contained 9 bases not matched to a gene. CDR1 is LGHNA, CDR2 YSLEER, per germline. This CDR3 comprises 18 residues. Written as DNA, the CDR3 is TGCGCCAGCAGCCAAGGCTTTTCGGGAGGTCTCTCCTACAATGAGCAGTTCTTC. Its protein product is CASSQGFSGGLSYNEQFF.

The genes are TRBV30 and TRBJ2-3, with TRBD2 matching 7 bases. The CDR3 length is 16 residues. The germline V gene encodes CDR1 GTSNPN and CDR2 SVGIG (reference sequence). V shed 3 bases and J 6 bases; nucleotides not matched to a gene: 15. The CDR3 here is CAWSPIAGGFGDTQYF. CDR3 DNA: TGTGCCTGGAGCCCCATAGCGGGCGGCTTCGGGGATACGCAGTATTTT.

This clonotype occurred a few times. V and J are TRBV9 and TRBJ2-6; no firm D call. From germline, CDR1 is SGDLS and CDR2 YYNGEE. V was shortened by 0 bases and J by 4 bases, with 11 bases between the two germline ends. The CDR3 loop spans 16 amino acids. The CDR3 bases are TGTGCCAGCAGCGTAGTAGTCTCCGGGGGGGCCAACGTCCTGACTTTC. Translated, it gives CASSVVVSGGANVLTF. Full variable domain (outside the CDR3, taken from reference TRBV9 and TRBJ2-6): DSGVTQTPKHLITATGQRVTLRCSPRSGDLSVYWYQQSLDQGLQFLIQYYNGEERAKGNILERFSAQQFPDLHSELNLSSLELGDSALYFCASSVVVSGGANVLTFGAGSRLTVL.

This clonotype showed up just a few times. J is TRBJ2-1 and V is TRBV10-3; 7 nucleotides agree with TRBD2. The trim removed 0 bases at V and 3 bases at J, leaving 5 bases unmatched. CDR3 size: 16 residues. Per the germline V gene, CDR1 is ENHRY and CDR2 is SYGVKD. CDR3 in amino acids: CAISESGGSDYNEQFF. The CDR3 coding sequence is TGTGCCATCAGTGAGTCAGGCGGGAGCGACTACAATGAGCAGTTCTTC.

The V and J genes are TRBV9 and TRBJ1-1; D might be TRBD1 (6 bases). V was pared by 0 bases and J by 4 bases, with 10 bases between. CDR3 size: 14 residues. Germline V CDR1 and CDR2: SGDLS, YYNGEE. The CDR3 is CASSVAGAGTEAFF. The CDR3 DNA reads TGTGCCAGCAGCGTAGCAGGGGCAGGCACTGAAGCTTTCTTT.

The rearrangement uses TRBV18 and TRBJ2-7; a possible D gene is TRBD2 (5 bases). This CDR3 comprises 15 residues. Looked up from germline, CDR1 is KGHSH and CDR2 is LQKENI. The ends were cut back, 3 bases at V and 1 base at J, with 13 bases in the middle. This CDR3 reads CASSPLGEFSYEQYF. The CDR3 DNA is TGTGCCAGCTCACCGCTTGGGGAGTTTTCCTACGAGCAGTACTTC.

This clonotype has a handful of counts. The V and J genes are TRBV4-1 and TRBJ2-5; tentative D call: TRBD2 (5 bases). V was shortened by 2 bases and J by 3 bases, with 19 bases between the two germline ends. The CDR3 runs 17 residues. In germline, CDR1 is MGHRA, CDR2 YSYEKL. The CDR3 spells CASSQKTASGAKETQYF. The CDR3 DNA reads as TGCGCCAGCAGCCAAAAGACGGCCAGCGGTGCGAAAGAGACCCAGTACTTC.

This clonotype was seen ten or more times. The J gene is TRBJ2-7, the V gene TRBV29-1; 9 bases are shared with TRBD1. Germline V lookup: CDR1 SQVTM, CDR2 ANQGSEA. The ends lost 4 bases at V and 3 bases at J; junction bases unmatched: 1. The CDR3 runs to 12 residues. In DNA form, the CDR3 reads TGCAGCGTTGGGACAGGGGTCTACGAGCAGTACTTC. It encodes CSVGTGVYEQYF.

The rearrangement uses TRBV6-1 and TRBJ2-1; 10 nucleotides match TRBD1. The CDR3 runs to 13 residues. V gave up 6 bases and J gave up 6 bases; unmatched junction bases: 2. CDR1 and CDR2 from the germline V gene are MNHNS and SASEGT. CDR3 DNA sequence: TGTGCCAGCAGGGGGACAGGGGCCAATGAGCAGTTCTTC. Translated, it gives CASRGTGANEQFF.

The V call is TRBV5-1, the J call TRBJ2-3; TRBD2 matches 7 bases. Trimming removed 0 bases from V and 8 bases from J; junction bases left unmatched: 3. The CDR3 loop spans 13 amino acids. Germline lookup yields CDR1 SGHRS and CDR2 YFSETQ. CDR3 protein: CASSLVGEGTQYF. The CDR3 nucleotides read TGCGCCAGCAGCTTGGTGGGGGAGGGTACGCAGTATTTT.

The genes are TRBV2 and TRBJ2-1, with TRBD2 matching 8 bases. The junction had 7 bases not matched to a gene; V was cut back by 8 bases and J by 4 bases. The CDR3 has 14 residues. Per the germline V gene, CDR1 is SNHLY and CDR2 is FYNNEI. The CDR3 DNA follows: TGTGCCAGCCGGAAGCGGGAGCGATACAATGAGCAGTTCTTC. It yields the protein CASRKRERYNEQFF.

The CDR3 DNA reads as TGCGCCAGCAGCTTGGCCGACAGGGTGGTGGGCTACACCTTC. Its translation: CASSLADRVVGYTF. The rearrangement joins TRBV5-1 to TRBJ1-2; 7 bases map to TRBD1. Germline V gene lookup returns CDR1 SGHRS and CDR2 YFSETQ. J gave up 8 bases and V 0 bases, and 7 bases lay outside the gene matches. This CDR3 is built from 14 residues.

The CDR3 coding sequence is TGTGCCAGCAGTTACAACAGTGTCTACGAGCAGTACTTC. Encoded protein: CASSYNSVYEQYF. The chain links TRBV6-6 to TRBJ2-7, with D unresolved. In germline, CDR1 is MNHNY, CDR2 SVGAGI (reference sequence). Trimming took off 2 bases at V and 3 bases at J, with 8 bases between the two ends. The CDR3 covers 13 residues.